This T cell receptor beta chain was identified in a study of blood T cell repertoires in COVID-19. Study-level background: From the United States, Italy and Spain came samples of acute and convalescent COVID-19. T cells, B-cell-depleted T cells, or PBMCs provided the cDNA or gDNA that served as material.

CDR1 KGHSH and CDR2 LQKENI come from the germline V gene. Trimming took off 3 bases at V and 1 base at J, with 9 bases between the two ends. The CDR3 totals 14 residues. Original analysis: How many nucleated cells were present was estimated from reference gene primer amplification. Sequenced by immunoSEQ multiplex PCR; TCRdb stores in-frame clones only, minus some. V and J calls and clone size are those listed in that table; D and trimming were worked out from the DNA. The sample yields approximately 160,000 clones, 84% seen once. This clonotype originated in a woman aged 45-59 years in a cohort sampled during active or convalescent COVID-19. The chain links TRBV18 to TRBJ1-1; no clear D gene. What was sequenced was peripheral blood. The CDR3 region has the DNA TGTGCCAGCTCACCGGAGAGTAAGAACACTGAAGCTTTCTTT. Translated, it gives CASSPESKNTEAFF.